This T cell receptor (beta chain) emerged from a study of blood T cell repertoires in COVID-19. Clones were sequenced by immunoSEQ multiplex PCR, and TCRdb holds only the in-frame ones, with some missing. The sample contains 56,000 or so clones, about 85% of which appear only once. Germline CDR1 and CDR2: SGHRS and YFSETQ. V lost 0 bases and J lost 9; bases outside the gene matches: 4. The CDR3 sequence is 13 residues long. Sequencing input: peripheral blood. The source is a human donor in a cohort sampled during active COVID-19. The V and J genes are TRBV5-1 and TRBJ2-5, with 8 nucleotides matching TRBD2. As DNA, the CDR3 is TGCGCCAGCAGCTTGGAGCGGGAGAGGGCCCAGTACTTC. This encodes CASSLERERAQYF.